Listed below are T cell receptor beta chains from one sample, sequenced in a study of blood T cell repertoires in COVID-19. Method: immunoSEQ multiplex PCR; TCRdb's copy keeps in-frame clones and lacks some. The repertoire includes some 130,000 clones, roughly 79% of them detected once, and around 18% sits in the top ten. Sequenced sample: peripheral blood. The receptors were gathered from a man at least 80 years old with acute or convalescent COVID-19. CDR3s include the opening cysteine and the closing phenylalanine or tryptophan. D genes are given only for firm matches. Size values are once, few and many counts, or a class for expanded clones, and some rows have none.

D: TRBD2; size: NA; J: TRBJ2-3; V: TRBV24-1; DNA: TGTGCCACCAGTGAGGCTAGCGGGGGGAAAGATACGCAGTATTTT; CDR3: CATSEASGGKDTQYF
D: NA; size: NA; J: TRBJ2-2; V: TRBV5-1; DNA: TGCGCCAGCAGCTTCCTTGTTAACACCGGGGAGCTGTTTTTT; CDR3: CASSFLVNTGELFF
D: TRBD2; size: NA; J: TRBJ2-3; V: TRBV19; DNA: TGTGCCAGTAGTATAGGAGGGACTAAAGCAGATACGCAGTATTTT; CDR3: CASSIGGTKADTQYF
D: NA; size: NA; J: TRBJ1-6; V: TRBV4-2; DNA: TGTGCCAGCAGCCAAGATACGGTCCGGGTTGGTTCACCCCTCCACTTT; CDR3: CASSQDTVRVGSPLHF
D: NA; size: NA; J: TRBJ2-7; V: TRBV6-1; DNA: TGTGCCAGCAGTGAACAGGGGGGACGACCCTACGAGCAGTACTTC; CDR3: CASSEQGGRPYEQYF
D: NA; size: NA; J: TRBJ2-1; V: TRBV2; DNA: TGTGCCAGTGAGGGAGGTGGCTACAATGAGCAGTTCTTC; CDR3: CASEGGGYNEQFF
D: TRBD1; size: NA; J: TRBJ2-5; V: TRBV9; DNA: TGTGCCAGCAGCCCCAGGTCGGGACAGGGGAGAGAGACCCAGTACTTC; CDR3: CASSPRSGQGRETQYF
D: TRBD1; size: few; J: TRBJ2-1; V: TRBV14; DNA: TGTGCCAGCAGCCAGATAAATTACAGGGGGCGCGATAATGAGCAGTTCTTC; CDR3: CASSQINYRGRDNEQFF
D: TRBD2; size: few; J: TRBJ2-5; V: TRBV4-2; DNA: TGTGCCAGCAGCCAACTTAGCGGGGGGGCTCGAGAGACCCAGTACTTC; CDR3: CASSQLSGGARETQYF
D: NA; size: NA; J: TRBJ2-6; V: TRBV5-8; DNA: TGTGCCAGCAAAAGCCGCTCTGGGGCCAACGTCCTGACTTTC; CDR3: CASKSRSGANVLTF
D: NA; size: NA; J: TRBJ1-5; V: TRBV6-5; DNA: TGTGCCAGCAGTTACGAGAGGCAGCCCCAGCATTTT; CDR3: CASSYERQPQHF
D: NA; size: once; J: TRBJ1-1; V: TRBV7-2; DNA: TGTGCCAGCAGCTTTCTAGCGCGTGAATCTTTCTTT; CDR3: CASSFLARESFF
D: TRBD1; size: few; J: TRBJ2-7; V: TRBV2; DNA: TGTGCCAGCGGGATTCGGACAGGGGTTGGCGAGCAGTACTTC; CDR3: CASGIRTGVGEQYF
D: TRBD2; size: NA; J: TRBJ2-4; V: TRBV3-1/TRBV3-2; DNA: TGTGCCAGCAGCCAAGCTAGCGGGGGACCGGGTAACATTCAGTACTTC; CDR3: CASSQASGGPGNIQYF
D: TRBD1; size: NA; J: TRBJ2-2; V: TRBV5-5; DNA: TGTGCCAGCAGACACGGACAGGGAAAAACCGGGGAGCTGTTTTTT; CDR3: CASRHGQGKTGELFF
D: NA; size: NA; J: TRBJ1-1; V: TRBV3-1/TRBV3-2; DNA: TGTGCCAGCAGCCAAGATTGGCCAGGGTCAGTGACTGAAGCTTTCTTT; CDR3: CASSQDWPGSVTEAFF
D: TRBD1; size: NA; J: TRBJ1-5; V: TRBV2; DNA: TGTGCCAGCGCCAGGACAGGGGGCGCTCATCCGATCGATTCGAATAGCAATCAGCCCCAGCATTTT; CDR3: CASARTGGAHPIDSNSNQPQHF
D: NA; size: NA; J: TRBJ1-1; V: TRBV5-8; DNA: TGTGCCAGCAGGTCCGGGATCATAAACACTGAAGCTTTCTTT; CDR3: CASRSGIINTEAFF
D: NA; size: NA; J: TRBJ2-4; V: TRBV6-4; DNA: TGTGCCAGCACCCTATACTTGCTGATAGCCAAAAACATTCAGTACTTC; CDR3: CASTLYLLIAKNIQYF
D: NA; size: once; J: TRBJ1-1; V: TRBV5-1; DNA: TGCGCCAGCCGGAGACAGACGAACACTGAAGCTTTCTTT; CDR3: CASRRQTNTEAFF
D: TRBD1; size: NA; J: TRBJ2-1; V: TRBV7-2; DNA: TGTGCCAGCAGCTTAGCTTTGGGACAGGGGTTCAATGAGCAGTTCTTC; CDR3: CASSLALGQGFNEQFF
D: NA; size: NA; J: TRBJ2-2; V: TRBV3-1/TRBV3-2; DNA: TGTGCCAGCAGCCAAGAATTCGGACAATACACCGGGGAGCTGTTTTTT; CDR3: CASSQEFGQYTGELFF
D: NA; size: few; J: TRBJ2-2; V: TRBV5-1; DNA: TGCGCCAGCAGGATTATCCAGGGGACCGGGGAGCTGTTTTTT; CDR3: CASRIIQGTGELFF
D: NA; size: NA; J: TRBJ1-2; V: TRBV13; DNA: TGTGCCAGCAGCTTAGGGGTGCTAGACAGCACGCATAACTATGGCTACACCTTC; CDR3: CASSLGVLDSTHNYGYTF
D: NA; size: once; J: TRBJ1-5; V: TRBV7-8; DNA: TGTGCCAGCAGGGCAGGGGAGAGCAATCAGCCCCAGCATTTT; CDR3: CASRAGESNQPQHF
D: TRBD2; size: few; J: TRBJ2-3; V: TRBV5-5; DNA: TGTGCCAGCAGCTTAAAAACCCGCATAGCGGGAATCAGCACAGATACGCAGTATTTT; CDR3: CASSLKTRIAGISTDTQYF
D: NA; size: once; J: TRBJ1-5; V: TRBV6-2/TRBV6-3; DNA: TGTGCCAGCAGTTACGGGACCGCCTGGAGGGAGCCCCAGCATTTT; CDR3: CASSYGTAWREPQHF
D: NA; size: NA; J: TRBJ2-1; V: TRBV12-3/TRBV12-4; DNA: TGTGCCAGCACTCTTAGCTCCTACAATGAGCAGTTCTTC; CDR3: CASTLSSYNEQFF
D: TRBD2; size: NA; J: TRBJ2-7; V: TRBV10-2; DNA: TGCGCCAGCAGTGAGTATGGAAAGGCGGGGGGCAGCCACGAGCAGTACTTC; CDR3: CASSEYGKAGGSHEQYF
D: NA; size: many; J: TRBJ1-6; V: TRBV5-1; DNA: TGCGCCAGCAGCTTGGCCTACGGGGGACCCGACTCACCCCTCCACTTT; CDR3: CASSLAYGGPDSPLHF
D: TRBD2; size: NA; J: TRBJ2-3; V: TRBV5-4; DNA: TGTGCCAGCAGACCCGGGGTAGCGGGGGAGAGTAGTACAGATACGCAGTATTTT; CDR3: CASRPGVAGESSTDTQYF
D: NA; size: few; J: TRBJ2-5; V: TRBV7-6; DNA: TGTGCCAGCAGCTTAGAACAGGGTTTCGGAGAGACCCAGTACTTC; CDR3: CASSLEQGFGETQYF
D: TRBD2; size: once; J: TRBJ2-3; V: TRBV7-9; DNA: TGTGCCAGCAGCCCGGGACTAGCGGGGGGTTCCACTAGCACAGATACGCAGTATTTT; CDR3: CASSPGLAGGSTSTDTQYF
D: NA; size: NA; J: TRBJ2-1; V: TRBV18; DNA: TGTGCCAGCTCACCCCCCAGGAGGGTCGCCTACAATGAGCAGTTCTTC; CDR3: CASSPPRRVAYNEQFF
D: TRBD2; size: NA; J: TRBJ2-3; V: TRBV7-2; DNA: TGTGCCAGCAGCTTCCTAGGCGGGAGTGCGGCGGTGGATACGCAGTATTTT; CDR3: CASSFLGGSAAVDTQYF
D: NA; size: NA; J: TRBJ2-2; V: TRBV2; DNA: TGTGCCAGCAGTCGGAACACCGGGGAGCTGTTTTTT; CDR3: CASSRNTGELFF
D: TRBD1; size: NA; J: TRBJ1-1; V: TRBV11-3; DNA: TGTGCCAGCAGCTCGAACAGGGGCACTGAAGCTTTCTTT; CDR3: CASSSNRGTEAFF
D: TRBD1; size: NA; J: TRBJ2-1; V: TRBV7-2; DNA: TGTGCCAGCAGCTTAGCCGGGACAGGGCTTTACAATGAGCAGTTCTTC; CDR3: CASSLAGTGLYNEQFF
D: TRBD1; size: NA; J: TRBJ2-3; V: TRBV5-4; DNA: TGTGCCAGCAGCTTCGGACAGGGGACAAACACAGATACGCAGTATTTT; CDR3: CASSFGQGTNTDTQYF
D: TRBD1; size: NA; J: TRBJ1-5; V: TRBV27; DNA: TGTGCCAGCAGTCCCGGGACAGCTGGCAATCAGCCCCAGCATTTT; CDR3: CASSPGTAGNQPQHF
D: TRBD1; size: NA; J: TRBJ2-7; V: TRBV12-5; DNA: TGTGCTAGTGGTTGGGGGACAGGGACATACGAGCAGTACTTC; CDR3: CASGWGTGTYEQYF
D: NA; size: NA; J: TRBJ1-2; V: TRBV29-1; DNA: TGCAGCGTTGCCATAGACTATGGCTACACCTTC; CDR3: CSVAIDYGYTF
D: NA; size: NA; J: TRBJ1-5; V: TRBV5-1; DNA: TGCGCCAGCAGCCTACAGGGTACCGGGCAGCCCCAGCATTTT; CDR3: CASSLQGTGQPQHF
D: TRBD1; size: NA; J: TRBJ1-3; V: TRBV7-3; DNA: TGTGCCAGCACCACGTCCCCCCGGGACAGGGCCACTGGAAACACCATATATTTT; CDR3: CASTTSPRDRATGNTIYF
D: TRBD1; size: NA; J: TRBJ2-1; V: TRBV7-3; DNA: TGTGCCAGCAGCGTTGTGGGGACAGAGTACAATGAGCAGTTCTTC; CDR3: CASSVVGTEYNEQFF
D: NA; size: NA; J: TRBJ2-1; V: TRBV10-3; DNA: TGTGCCATCAGTCCATTCCCGTCAGACAATGAGCAGTTCTTC; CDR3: CAISPFPSDNEQFF
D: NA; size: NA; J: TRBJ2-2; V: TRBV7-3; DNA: TGTGCCAGCAGCCCCCGGGACCCCCGGGGGACCGGGGAGCTGTTTTTT; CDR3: CASSPRDPRGTGELFF
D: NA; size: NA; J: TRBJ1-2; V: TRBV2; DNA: TGTGCCAGCAGTGCCAACAGGGAAAGCTACACCTTC; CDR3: CASSANRESYTF
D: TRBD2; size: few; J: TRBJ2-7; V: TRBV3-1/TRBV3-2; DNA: TGTGCCAGCAGTCTTGGACTAGCGGCCGAGCAGTACTTC; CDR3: CASSLGLAAEQYF
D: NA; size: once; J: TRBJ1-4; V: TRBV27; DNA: TGTGCCAGCAGTCAACTTACGCTGAACAGGGCAACTAATGAAAAACTGTTTTTT; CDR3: CASSQLTLNRATNEKLFF
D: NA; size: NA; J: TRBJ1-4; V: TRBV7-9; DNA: TGTGCCAGCAGCTTAGCTTCGGACACCCATGAAAAACTGTTTTTT; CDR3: CASSLASDTHEKLFF